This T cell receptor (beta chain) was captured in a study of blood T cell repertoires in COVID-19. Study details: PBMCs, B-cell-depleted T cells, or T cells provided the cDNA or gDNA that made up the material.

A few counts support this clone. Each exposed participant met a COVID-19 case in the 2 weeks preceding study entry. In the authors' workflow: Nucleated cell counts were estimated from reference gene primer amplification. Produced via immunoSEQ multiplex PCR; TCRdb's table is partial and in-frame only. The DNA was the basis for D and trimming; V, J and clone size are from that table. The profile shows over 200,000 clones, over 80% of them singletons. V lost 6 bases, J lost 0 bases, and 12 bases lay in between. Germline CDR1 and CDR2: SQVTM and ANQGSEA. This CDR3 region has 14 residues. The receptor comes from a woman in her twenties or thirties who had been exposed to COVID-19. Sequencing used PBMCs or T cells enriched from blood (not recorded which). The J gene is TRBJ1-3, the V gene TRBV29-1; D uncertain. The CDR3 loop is CSVRGPGSGNTIYF. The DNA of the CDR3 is TGCAGCGTCAGAGGGCCGGGCTCTGGAAACACCATATATTTT.